This TCR beta chain was captured by sequencing in a study of blood T cell repertoires in COVID-19 (dated by TCRdb to about 2020). About the full investigation: The collaborator samples originated in the United States, Italy and Spain and spanned the acute and convalescent phases of COVID-19. A freely available public database, intended as a resource for researchers studying the immune response to SARS-CoV-2, is where the repertoires were released. Where HLA class I and class II types were available, the types were taken from metadata supplied by the sample provider, not from assay-based typing. The material from the prospective study consisted of cDNA or gDNA derived from T cells, B-cell-depleted T cells, or PBMCs. Subjects who had been exposed to COVID-19, were actively infected with it, or had recovered from it provided the deeply sampled blood TCRbeta repertoires that made up the dataset. Samples came from the ongoing ImmuneRACE study (first 160 participants) plus 1,254 subjects from 6 global collaborators. A de-identified subject ID, COVID-19 status, age in years and sex were almost always included in the sample metadata. The study at large found these results: The quantity of clinical and demographic metadata differed by source and by participant and was supplied without curation.

With regard to this clone: The antigen this receptor binds is unknown. Base qualities were left out, and no much larger clone turns up one base away.

Enrolling through a virtual design, the prospective study's participants ranged in age from roughly 18 to 95 years and lived across about two dozen United States geographic areas. In the prospective study, participants were assigned to cohorts based on the clinical history participants reported in a screening survey and a study questionnaire. Recovered participants in ImmuneRACE Cohort 3 were defined as having two consecutive negative NP/OP PCR tests, clearance from a healthcare professional, or resolution of symptoms. Each participant in the prospective study had whole blood, serum and a nasopharyngeal or oropharyngeal swab collected by mobile phlebotomists. Additional blood draws and questionnaires over an approximately two-month period could optionally be provided by prospective study participants. Prospective study blood samples were shipped either frozen or at room temperature before DNA extraction.

CDR1 and CDR2 were assigned from the germline V gene as SGHVS and FQNEAQ. Counted from cysteine to phenylalanine, this CDR3 has 11 amino acids. Only CDR3 DNA remains: 33 bases, in frame from the first base. V is clipped by 5 bases and J by 4 bases, and the sequence between their germline boundaries is 3 bases long. The immunoSEQ Assay, a bias-controlled multiplex PCR, was used to amplify TCRbeta CDR3 regions from genomic DNA. The paper's data handling went like this. Nucleated cell counts per sample were estimated from amplification of reference gene primers within the assay. To quantify the absolute abundance of each unique TCRbeta CDR3 rearrangement, sequence reads were collapsed and filtered. For each sample, productive Simpson clonality was calculated as the square root of Simpson's diversity index over productive rearrangements. Imported from immuneACCESS, the table was reduced by TCRdb to in-frame sequences with V and J called. These copies leave out some clones; in studies compared against another copy, an unresolved V gene accounts for under half, and the cause of the remainder is not known. V and J calls and clone size are those listed in that table; D and trimming were worked out from the DNA. In this sample the table shows hundreds of thousands of clones, over 75% of which occur a single time. 0.9% to 1.1% of the sample rests with the top ten.

The chain couples TRBV7-8 to TRBJ2-1, with the D gene too uncertain to name. The source of this sequence is a man aged 18 to 30 who had recovered from COVID-19. The sample comprised PBMCs or T cells enriched from blood (not recorded which). CDR3 sequence: CASSPYNEQFF. The DNA sequence reads TGTGCCAGCAGCCCGTACAATGAGCAGTTCTTC.